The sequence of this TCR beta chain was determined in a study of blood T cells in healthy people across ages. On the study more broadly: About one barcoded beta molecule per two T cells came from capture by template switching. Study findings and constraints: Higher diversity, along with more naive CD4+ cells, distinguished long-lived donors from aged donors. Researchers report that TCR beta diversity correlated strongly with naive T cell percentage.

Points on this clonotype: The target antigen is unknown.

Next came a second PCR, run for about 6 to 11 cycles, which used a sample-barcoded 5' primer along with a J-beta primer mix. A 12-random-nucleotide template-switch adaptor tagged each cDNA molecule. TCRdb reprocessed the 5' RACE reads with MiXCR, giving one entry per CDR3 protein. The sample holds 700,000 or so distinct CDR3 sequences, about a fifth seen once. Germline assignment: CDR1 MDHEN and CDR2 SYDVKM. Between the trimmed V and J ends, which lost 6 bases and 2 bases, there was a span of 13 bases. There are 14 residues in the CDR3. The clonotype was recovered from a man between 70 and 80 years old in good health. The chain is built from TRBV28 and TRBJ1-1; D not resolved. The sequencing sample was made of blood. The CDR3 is CASRPRPINTEAFF. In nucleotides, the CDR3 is TGTGCCAGCAGGCCCCGTCCAATAAACACTGAAGCTTTCTTT. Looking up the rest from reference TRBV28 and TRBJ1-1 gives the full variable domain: DVKVTQSSRYLVKRTGEKVFLECVQDMDHENMFWYRQDPGLGLRLIYFSYDVKMKEKGDIPEGYSVSREKKERFSLILESASTNQTSMYLCASRPRPINTEAFFGQGTRLTVV.